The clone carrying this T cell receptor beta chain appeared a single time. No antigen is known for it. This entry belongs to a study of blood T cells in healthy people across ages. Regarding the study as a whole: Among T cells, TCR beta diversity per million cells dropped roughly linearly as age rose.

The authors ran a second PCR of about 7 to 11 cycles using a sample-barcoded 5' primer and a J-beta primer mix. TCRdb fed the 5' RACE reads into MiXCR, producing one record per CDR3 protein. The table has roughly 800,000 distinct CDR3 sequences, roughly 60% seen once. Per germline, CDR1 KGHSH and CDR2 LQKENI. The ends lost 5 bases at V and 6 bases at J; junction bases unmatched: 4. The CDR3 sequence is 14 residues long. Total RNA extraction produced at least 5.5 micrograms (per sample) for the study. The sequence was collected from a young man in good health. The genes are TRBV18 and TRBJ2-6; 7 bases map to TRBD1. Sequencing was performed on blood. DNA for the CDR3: TGTGCCAGCTCAGAGGGGGCTGAGGCCAACGTCCTGACTTTC. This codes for CASSEGAEANVLTF.